This TCR beta chain was obtained from a study of identifying expanded T cells in peripheral blood. Only in-frame clones appear in the TCRdb table, and some are missing; sequencing was by immunoSEQ multiplex PCR. The table records about 110,000 clones, about nine tenths of them present only once. Findings and caveats of the study: Over about two and four weeks, about 15 and 19 clones changed, versus roughly 1.2 between replicates. Variance in clone template counts between roughly 2-week samples significantly increased with total template count across all healthy donors.

Note on this clone: Its antigen is not identified.

The ends were cut back, 2 bases at V and 7 bases at J, with 8 bases in the middle. Germline CDR1 reads MNHNY; CDR2 reads SVGAGI (reference sequence). The CDR3 runs 13 residues. Collection occurred without any documented infections or immune events in donors. This TCR derives from a person aged 18 to 70 in good health. The sequenced sample was blood. This chain connects TRBV6-6 to TRBJ2-2; D unresolved. CDR3 nucleotide sequence: TGTGCCAGCAGTTACCCCGGAAACGGGGAGCTGTTTTTT. Its translation: CASSYPGNGELFF.